One T cell receptor (beta chain) is described in this entry. Its antigen is still unknown. This CDR3 comprises 15 residues. In germline, CDR1 is GTSNPN, CDR2 SVGIG (reference sequence). Trimming removed 2 bases from V and 7 bases from J; junction bases left unmatched: 7. The investigators split CD4+ cells into a CD45RA+ naive subset and a CD45RA-negative memory subset. Sequencing used immunoSEQ multiplex PCR; TCRdb keeps in-frame clones, though not all of them. The repertoire holds 2.3 million or so clones, with over 85% as singletons. The record originates from a study of shared clonotypes between healthy human individuals. Overall study context: Each donor's CD8 memory used one plate, CD8 naive two, each CD4 subset three. Study outcomes and limitations: On the whole, naive subsets had larger estimated richness than memory subsets had.

What was sequenced was naive CD4+ T cells from PBMCs. Regarding subset: CD45RA+ positively selected. The genes are TRBV30 and TRBJ1-5, with 11 bases lining up with TRBD1. This sequence was found in a man aged 18 to 29 in good health. Some clones in this sample may be carry-over from other donors' samples. CDR3 residues: CAWSFGTGGRQPQHF. CDR3 bases: TGTGCCTGGAGTTTTGGGACAGGGGGGAGGCAGCCCCAGCATTTT.